This passage covers 2 T cell receptor beta chains from one sample sequenced in a study of radiation and T cells in renal cell carcinoma. As for time point: baseline pretreatment blood. The treatment here: 15 Gy SBRT to primary tumor, nephrectomy 4 weeks later. Clones were read by immunoSEQ multiplex PCR, and TCRdb kept only the in-frame ones, dropping some. The table has 150,000 or so clones, about 85% seen once; the top ten hold roughly 4.1%. The sequences come from blood, collected from a patient whose treatment included radiotherapy and nephrectomy. The source of these receptors is a woman aged 70-85 years with renal cell carcinoma.

This chain links TRBV2 with TRBJ2-1, with D possibly being TRBD1 (5 bases). The CDR3 has 14 amino acids. Germline V gene lookup returns CDR1 SNHLY and CDR2 FYNNEI. Trimming removed 5 bases at V and 0 bases at J, with 8 bases between. The chain's CDR3 is CASSPDSSYNEQFF. CDR3 nucleotides: TGTGCCAGCAGTCCCGACAGCTCCTACAATGAGCAGTTCTTC.

The chain carries TRBV9 and TRBJ1-5; D uncertain. Germline loops: CDR1 SGDLS, CDR2 YYNGEE. This CDR3 comprises 13 residues. The V gene lost 3 bases and the J gene lost 4 bases, with 8 bases spanning the gap. The DNA for the CDR3 is TGTGCCAGCAGCGCGGGATGGAATCAGCCCCAGCATTTT. Residues: CASSAGWNQPQHF.